The following is a TCR beta chain sequence with its context. Its matching antigen is unknown. These data are taken from a study of CD8 T cells in ankylosing spondylitis. Study results and caveats: Researchers report that disease-linked clones proved CD8+ and relatively rare in peripheral blood. What seemed typical of ankylosing spondylitis blood was a TCR beta motif built from several highly homologous variants.

This CDR3 contains 12 residues. Germline V lookup: CDR1 MNHEY, CDR2 SVGEGT. Deletions cut 2 bases from V and 7 bases from J, with 8 bases between. Each CDR3 protein gets one entry after TCRdb re-called the 5' RACE reads with MiXCR. This sample has 200,000 to 250,000 distinct CDR3 sequences, with approximately 7.4% found just once. The source of this sequence is a male donor with ankylosing spondylitis. The sample comprised blood, either unsorted or a sorted T cell fraction (not recorded which). The chain carries TRBV6-2 or TRBV6-3 and TRBJ1-1; unclear D gene. The CDR3 here is CASSYLRYEAFF. In nucleotides, the CDR3 is TGTGCCAGCAGTTACCTCCGATATGAAGCTTTCTTT.